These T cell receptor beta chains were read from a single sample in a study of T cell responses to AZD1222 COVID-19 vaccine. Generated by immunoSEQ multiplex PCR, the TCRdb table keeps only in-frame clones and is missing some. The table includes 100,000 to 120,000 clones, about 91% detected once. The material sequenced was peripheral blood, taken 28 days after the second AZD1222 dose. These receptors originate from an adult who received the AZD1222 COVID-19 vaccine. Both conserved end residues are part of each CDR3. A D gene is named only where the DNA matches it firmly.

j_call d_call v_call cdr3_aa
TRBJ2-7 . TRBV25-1 CASSDWQGSCEQYF
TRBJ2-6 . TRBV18 CASSPNQGSGANVLTF
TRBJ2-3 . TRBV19 CASSMSGSTDTQYF
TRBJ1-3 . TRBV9 CASSVGDNTSGNTIYF
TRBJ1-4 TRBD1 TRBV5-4 CASSSNRGLNEKLFF
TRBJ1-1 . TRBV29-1 CSVVSGNTEAFF
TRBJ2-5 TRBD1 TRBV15 CATSKGQGGETQYF
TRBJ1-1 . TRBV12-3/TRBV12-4 CASSLMSTEAFF
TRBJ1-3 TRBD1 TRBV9 CASREQGGNTIYF
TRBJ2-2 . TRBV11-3 CASSLERGGTGELFF
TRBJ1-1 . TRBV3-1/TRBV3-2 CASSQLTNTEAFF
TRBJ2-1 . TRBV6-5 CASQGVAANEQFF
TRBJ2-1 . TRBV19 CASSIGDNRYNEQFF
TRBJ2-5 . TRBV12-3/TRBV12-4 CASSFRGGETQYF
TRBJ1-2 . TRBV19 CASSRQEGLYGYTF
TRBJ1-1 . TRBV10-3 CAISANGNTEAFF
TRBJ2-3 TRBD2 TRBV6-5 CASSRAGGGTDTQYF
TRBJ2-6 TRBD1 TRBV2 CASSHDRVWISGANVLTF
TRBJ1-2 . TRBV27 CASSLKGGYGYTF
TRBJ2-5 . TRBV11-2 CASSLNTAPQETQYF
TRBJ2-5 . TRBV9 CASSPGMAQETQYF
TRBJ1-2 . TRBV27 CASSLAGAVSVYGYTF
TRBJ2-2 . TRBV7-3 CASSLSPGGELFF
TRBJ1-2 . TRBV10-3 CAISAGQNYGYTF
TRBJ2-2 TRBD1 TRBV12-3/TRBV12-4 CATNRGVTGELFF
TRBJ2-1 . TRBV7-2 CASSREAREGNEQFF
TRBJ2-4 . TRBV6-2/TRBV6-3 CASSYSFQGSKNIQYF
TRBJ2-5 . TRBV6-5 CASPDSFQETQYF
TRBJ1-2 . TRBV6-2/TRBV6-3 CASSWEDSRALNYGYTF
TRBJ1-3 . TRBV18 CASSPPFRGNTIYF
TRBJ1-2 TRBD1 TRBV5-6 CASSLARQGAWYGYTF
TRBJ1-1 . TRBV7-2 CASHGGENTEAFF
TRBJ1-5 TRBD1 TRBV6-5 CASLDRAVEPQHF
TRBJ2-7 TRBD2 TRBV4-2 CASSQDRTLATHSYEQYF
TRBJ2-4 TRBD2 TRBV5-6 CASSLGTGTRPYF
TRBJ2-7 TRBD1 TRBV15 CATSRFPPDRSTYEQYF
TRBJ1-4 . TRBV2 CASSVVVANEKLFF
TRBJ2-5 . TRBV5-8 CASSLGSGGFQETQYF
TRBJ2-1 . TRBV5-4 CASSQRSYNEQFF
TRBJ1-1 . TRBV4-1 CASSPWVLRGQDTEAFF
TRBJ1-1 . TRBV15 CATSRETAWTEAFF
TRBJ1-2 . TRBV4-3 CASSQDAGGKSGYTF
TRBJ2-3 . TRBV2 CASSEGQSTDTQYF
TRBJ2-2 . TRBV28 CASHQGGSTGELFF
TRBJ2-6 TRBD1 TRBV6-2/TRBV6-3 CASSHGQGAPGANVLTF
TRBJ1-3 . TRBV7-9 CASSPGISGNTIYF
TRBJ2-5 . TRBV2 CASSEVVIQETQYF
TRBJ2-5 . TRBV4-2 CASSQERATSSFETQYF